The 25 T cell receptor beta chains below come from one sample, sequenced in a study of blood T cell repertoires in COVID-19 (dated by TCRdb to the early 2020s). The method was the immunoSEQ multiplex PCR assay. TCRdb took this table from immuneACCESS and kept in-frame rearrangements with V and J called. Such tables lack part of the clones; where checked against another copy, unresolved V genes explain under half of the gap, and the rest is unexplained. The sample table holds just over 60,000 clones, of which approximately 80% were seen once. 20% of the sample belongs to the ten largest clones. Sequencing was performed on peripheral blood. The receptors originated from a woman over 75 with active or convalescent COVID-19.

The V and J genes are TRBV30 and TRBJ1-5; D is ambiguous. The CDR3 length is 13 residues. Germline-derived CDR1 and CDR2 are GTSNPN and SVGIG (reference sequence). V was clipped by 2 bases and J by 3 bases, with 8 bases between them. CDR3 residues: CAWSLGYNQPQHF. CDR3 nucleotide sequence: TGTGCCTGGAGTCTAGGATACAATCAGCCCCAGCATTTT. The full variable domain, completed using reference TRBV30 and TRBJ1-5, is SQTIHQWPATLVQPVGSPLSLECTVEGTSNPNLYWYRQAAGRGLQLLFYSVGIGQISSEVPQNLSASRPQDRQFILSSKKLLLSDSGFYLCAWSLGYNQPQHFGDGTRLSIL.

This sequence joins TRBV30 and TRBJ1-1; no firm D call. The V gene lost 5 bases and the J gene lost 0 bases, with 10 bases spanning the gap. This CDR3 is 13 amino acids long. Looked up from germline, CDR1 is GTSNPN and CDR2 is SVGIG (reference sequence). CDR3 nucleotide sequence: TGTGCCTGGCTACAGATATTGAACACTGAAGCTTTCTTT. This gives the protein CAWLQILNTEAFF.

V gene TRBV5-8 combines with J gene TRBJ1-2; 12 nucleotides line up with TRBD1. Germline assignment: CDR1 SGHTS and CDR2 YDEGEE. CDR3 length: 13 amino acids. V shed 3 bases and J 8 bases; nucleotides not matched to a gene: 2. The CDR3 spells CASSSGTGGGYTF. The CDR3 DNA is TGTGCCAGCAGCTCCGGGACAGGGGGCGGCTACACCTTC.

The chain carries TRBV7-9 and TRBJ2-7; D is perhaps TRBD1 (6 bases). From germline, CDR1 is SEHNR and CDR2 FQNEAQ (reference sequence). Trimming cost V 0 bases and J 12 bases, with 18 bases left between them. The CDR3 runs to 14 residues. Written as DNA, the CDR3 is TGTGCCAGCAGCTTAGCACAGGGTGCCCCTCAGCGGTACTTC. Encoded protein: CASSLAQGAPQRYF.

This chain links TRBV7-3 with TRBJ2-3; 7 positions agree with TRBD1. Germline V lookup: CDR1 SGHTA, CDR2 FQGTGA. CDR3 length equals 16 residues. After removal of 5 bases from V and 0 bases from J, the junction contained 8 bases not matched to a gene. CDR3 nucleotides: TGTGCCAGCAGCCCCCAGGGACAGAGTAGCACAGATACGCAGTATTTT. Translated: CASSPQGQSSTDTQYF.

The rearrangement uses TRBV5-1 and TRBJ2-7, with D tentatively TRBD1 (6 bases). Germline V gives CDR1 SGHRS, CDR2 YFSETQ. Trimming shortened V by 0 bases and J by 6 bases, and 10 bases separated the two germline ends. The CDR3 is made up of 13 amino acids. CDR3 coding DNA: TGCGCCAGCAGCTTGGCGGGACAACGCGAGCAGTACTTC. Its translation: CASSLAGQREQYF.

The chain carries TRBV29-1 and TRBJ2-1; 7 nucleotides match TRBD2. This CDR3 is 14 amino acids long. Germline V lookup: CDR1 SQVTM, CDR2 ANQGSEA. Trimming at V came to 7 bases and at J to 0 bases, leaving 6 bases not matched to a gene. The DNA of the CDR3 is TGCAGCGCCTTGGGGGGGAGCTCCTACAATGAGCAGTTCTTC. It specifies CSALGGSSYNEQFF.

The chain combines TRBV9 with TRBJ1-3, with D perhaps TRBD1 (5 bases). The CDR3 runs to 15 residues. Trimming removed 0 bases from V and 0 bases from J, with 7 bases in between. Germline CDR1 SGDLS, CDR2 YYNGEE. CDR3 coding DNA: TGTGCCAGCAGCGTAGGTGACAGCTCTGGAAACACCATATATTTT. This gives the protein CASSVGDSSGNTIYF.

V and J are TRBV7-9 and TRBJ1-2; no firm D call. Trimming stripped 2 bases from V and 10 bases from J, with 11 bases between. Germline CDR1 and CDR2: SEHNR and FQNEAQ (reference sequence). CDR3 size: 12 residues. CDR3 nucleotides: TGTGCCAGCAGCTTAACCTACCGAGACTACACCTTC. Its translation is CASSLTYRDYTF.

The genes are TRBV7-8 and TRBJ1-2, with unresolved D. CDR3 size: 13 residues. Germline loops: CDR1 SGHVS, CDR2 FQNEAQ. Trimming cost V 2 bases and J 4 bases, with 8 bases left between them. The DNA for the CDR3 is TGTGCCAGCAGCTTACAGGTTTCCTATGGCTACACCTTC. This translates into CASSLQVSYGYTF.

The rearrangement links TRBV15 to TRBJ2-7; D perhaps matches TRBD2 (6 bases). Between the trimmed V and J ends, which lost 4 bases and 6 bases, there was a span of 22 bases. Germline V gene sequence: CDR1 LNHNV, CDR2 YYDKDF (reference sequence). This CDR3 has 16 amino acids. CDR3 DNA sequence: TGTGCCACCAGCATGCGCTTAGCAGGGAGGTCGATCGAGCAGTACTTC. Its translation: CATSMRLAGRSIEQYF.

This chain links TRBV6-5 with TRBJ1-3; no clear D. V was shortened by 3 bases and J by 4 bases, with 13 bases between the two germline ends. The germline V gene has CDR1 MNHEY and CDR2 SVGAGI. The CDR3 is 15 residues long. CDR3 in amino acids: CASSYDRAGGNTIYF. In nucleotides, the CDR3 is TGTGCCAGCAGTTATGATAGGGCGGGCGGAAACACCATATATTTT.

CDR3 sequence (DNA): TGTGCCAGCAGCCAAGGAGTGACGGGGGGGAAAGAGACCCAGTACTTC. Its translation: CASSQGVTGGKETQYF. V and J are TRBV3-1 (or the pseudogene TRBV3-2) and TRBJ2-5; 8 bases are a match to TRBD2. V was clipped by 1 base and J by 3 bases; unmatched bases: 7. CDR1 LGHDT and CDR2 YNNKEL come from the germline V gene (reference sequence). The CDR3 is made up of 16 amino acids.

This clone was seen a few times. The chain joins TRBV19 to TRBJ1-5, with D perhaps matching TRBD1 (5 bases). From germline, CDR1 is LNHDA and CDR2 SQIVND (reference sequence). The CDR3 spans 15 residues. The V end was cut by 6 bases, the J end by 7 bases, with 19 bases between. CDR3 DNA sequence: TGTGCCAGTAGCAATTCGGGGGGGGTCGAACAGCCCCAGCATTTT. It yields the protein CASSNSGGVEQPQHF.

This clone was detected only once. The V gene is TRBV11-2, the J gene TRBJ1-3; D remains ambiguous. Looked up from germline, CDR1 is SGHAT and CDR2 is FQNNGV. The CDR3 has 13 amino acids. Trimming removed 5 bases at V and 5 bases at J, with 10 bases between. As DNA, the CDR3 is TGTGCCAGCAGCCCGAACACAAGAAACACCATATATTTT. This sequence encodes CASSPNTRNTIYF.

The chain uses TRBV18 and TRBJ2-7; D gene uncertain. Trimming removed 6 bases from V and 3 bases from J, with 9 bases in between. The germline CDR1 and CDR2 sequences are KGHSH and LQKENI. CDR3 length: 12 residues. For the CDR3, the DNA is TGTGCCAGCTCTCCCACTAACTACGAGCAGTACTTC. Protein sequence: CASSPTNYEQYF.

The chain is built from TRBV19 and TRBJ2-7; 9 bases line up with TRBD1. Trimming removed 3 bases from V and 4 bases from J; junction bases left unmatched: 4. Germline lookup yields CDR1 LNHDA and CDR2 SQIVND (reference sequence). The CDR3 runs to 14 residues. The CDR3 sequence is CASSIYRGPYEQYF. The CDR3 nucleotides read TGTGCCAGTAGTATCTACAGGGGGCCGTACGAGCAGTACTTC.

The J gene is TRBJ2-5, the V gene TRBV29-1, with D possibly being TRBD1 (6 bases). This CDR3 is 13 amino acids long. The V gene's germline CDR1 is SQVTM and CDR2 ANQGSEA. Trimming took 8 bases from V and 0 from J, leaving 13 bases between them. CDR3 DNA: TGCAGCTTAAGAACAGGGCACCAAGAGACCCAGTACTTC. Its protein is CSLRTGHQETQYF.

The chain employs TRBV5-6 and TRBJ2-7; D is perhaps TRBD1 (5 bases). V lost 4 bases and J lost 4, with 21 bases in between. The CDR3 contains 16 residues. Germline V gives CDR1 SGHDT, CDR2 YYEEEE. The DNA for the CDR3 is TGTGCCAGCAGCCCATTTTTGGGGCAGAGGTCGTACGAGCAGTACTTC. It encodes CASSPFLGQRSYEQYF.

This clone was recorded only once. V usage is TRBV3-1 (or the pseudogene TRBV3-2) and J usage is TRBJ1-2, with D hard to call. The CDR3 has 12 residues. V was cut by 1 base and J by 6 bases, with 6 bases left in between. Germline CDR1 LGHDT, CDR2 YNNKEL (reference sequence). The chain's CDR3 is CASSQAQNGYTF. The CDR3 coding sequence is TGTGCCAGCAGCCAAGCGCAGAATGGCTACACCTTC.

The chain has TRBV24-1 and TRBJ1-2; 12 nucleotides line up with TRBD1. V lost 9 bases, J lost 5 bases, and 9 bases stayed unmatched. The germline V gene has CDR1 KGHDR and CDR2 SFDVKD. The CDR3 loop spans 15 amino acids. The CDR3 spells CATRDRGLPFYGYTF. The DNA of the CDR3 is TGTGCCACCCGGGACAGGGGGCTCCCCTTTTATGGCTACACCTTC.

The chain links TRBV6-4 to TRBJ2-1; 10 positions match TRBD2. In germline, CDR1 is MRHNA, CDR2 SNTAGT. V lost 0 bases, J lost 6 bases, and 5 bases stayed unmatched. The CDR3 is 16 residues long. CDR3 amino acids: CASSDSSSGGSNEQFF. The CDR3 region has the DNA TGTGCCAGCAGTGACTCGTCTAGCGGGGGATCCAATGAGCAGTTCTTC.

This clone has only a few counts. The chain uses TRBV7-2 and TRBJ1-5, with 7 bases matching TRBD1. The CDR3 runs 14 residues. J gave up 7 bases and V 5 bases, and 8 bases lay outside the gene matches. Looked up from germline, CDR1 is SGHTA and CDR2 is FQGNSA. CDR3 protein: CASSTRQGWQPQHF. The CDR3 DNA is TGTGCCAGCAGCACCAGACAGGGCTGGCAGCCCCAGCATTTT.

V gene TRBV5-1 combines with J gene TRBJ2-1; no definite D call. V shed 2 bases and J shed 8 bases, with 17 bases lying between them. This CDR3 contains 15 residues. Germline V gene lookup returns CDR1 SGHRS and CDR2 YFSETQ. This CDR3 is CASSFYFSAVDEQFF. Here the CDR3 DNA reads TGCGCCAGCAGCTTTTATTTTAGTGCGGTCGATGAGCAGTTCTTC.

This clone was seen once. The V gene is TRBV9, the J gene TRBJ2-1, with D unresolved. The germline V gene encodes CDR1 SGDLS and CDR2 YYNGEE. This CDR3 contains 14 residues. Trimming pared 0 bases from V and 3 bases from J, leaving 7 bases between. For the CDR3, the DNA is TGTGCCAGCAGCGTAGGAGGAAACTACAATGAGCAGTTCTTC. It is translated as CASSVGGNYNEQFF.